This T cell receptor beta chain is drawn from a study of beta chain features in type 1 diabetes (dated by TCRdb to 2016 to 2018). Concerning the study at large: Mean age, gender distribution, total cell number and subset yield did not differ between patients and healthy donors. In the study, TCRB repertoires of sorted circulating CD4+ T cell subsets from recently diagnosed type 1 diabetes patients were compared with those of matched healthy donors. A total of 100 million to 140 million sorted cells were examined across all samples, and the number of cells per subset was strongly correlated with RNA yield. Regulatory and stem cell-like memory subsets were isolated from only 8 patients and about 8 healthy donors, whereas naive and central memory subsets came from all 30 or so donors. Paper-wide results and their limitations: PCR might favor shorter templates, but patient and control samples were amplified and corrected together, so any skew would affect both groups equally. Fewer insertions and more nucleotide deletions at VDJ recombination sites were observed in patients with type 1 diabetes, implying thymic rearrangement abnormalities. Naive, central memory and regulatory TCRB repertoires appeared more similar among patients than among healthy donors. Because small numbers of individuals were included in the HLA sub-analyses, any influence of HLA type on TCRB rearrangement was left unresolved. Sequencing cDNA rather than genomic DNA could over-represent highly expressing activated cells, although activation and CD3 levels did not differ between groups. In all four CD4+ subsets, TCRB CDR3 length was moderately but significantly shorter in type 1 diabetes patients.

This clone was detected only a few times. It lacks a known antigen. No base-level quality is on record; no much larger clone is a single base apart. Each donor gave one peripheral blood draw, averaging roughly 120 mL, which was collected into heparinised tubes. Naive, central memory, regulatory and stem cell-like memory CD4+ T cells were sorted on a BD FACSAria II using a panel including CD45RO, CCR7, CD25, CD127, CD95 and CD27. All sorted populations exceeded 95% purity. PBMCs were separated immediately by Lymphoprep density gradient centrifugation and were stained directly, without being cultured. So that batch effects would be minimized, each experiment stained and sorted samples in pairs, pairing one healthy donor with one patient. The entire isolated RNA was reverse transcribed using the High Capacity cDNA Reverse Transcription Kit, and thus expressed TCRB transcripts were sequenced. Naive, central memory and regulatory T cell samples underwent deep immunoSEQ sequencing, averaging about 3.57 million total reads per sample. Sorted cells were lysed in RLT buffer and RNA was extracted with DNase-treated RNeasy Micro or Mini kits, depending on cell number. Each cell subset was processed on its own to prevent cross-contamination, while patient and healthy donor samples were processed together. The immunoSEQ multiplex PCR was used to amplify TCRB sequences from cDNA, generating 87-bp fragments that spanned the CDR3 region. Sequencing of the amplicons was performed on the Illumina HiSeq platform. The source study handled its data this way. PCR bias was computationally corrected using synthetic template baselines, reads within Hamming distance 2 were collapsed, and singletons that could not be merged were discarded. Reads were aligned against IMGT so that V, D and J genes, CDR3 length and insertions or deletions at six rearrangement sites could be assigned. Within each subset, clonotype counts were normalized to sorted cell number, after which true diversity and Gini coefficients were computed with the tcR R package. The overlap coefficient, calculated on TCRB nucleotide sequences, was used to measure repertoire sharing. Out-of-frame TCRB sequences from naive cells were analyzed as a proxy for the pre-selection repertoire. TCRdb's version of the immuneACCESS table is confined to in-frame rearrangements and falls short of the full clone set. An unresolved V gene accounts for under half of the shortfall where checked; the remainder is of unknown origin. V, J and clone size were drawn from that table, and D and trimming were deduced from the DNA. The sample yields approximately 260,000 clones; 20% were counted once. In total, the top ten clones hold around 0.029% of the sample.

The germline V gene (reference sequence) provides CDR1 GTSNPN and CDR2 SVGIG. From the cysteine through the phenylalanine, the CDR3 covers 14 amino acids. Only the CDR3 part of the read is kept: 42 bases, read in frame from the first base. The trim is 4 bases for V and 4 bases for J, with a gap of 16 bases between the germline ends. Sequencing input: naive CD4+ T cells from blood. The cell subset or site label corresponds to: true naive CD4+ T cells. The V and J segments used are TRBV30 and TRBJ2-5; matching of 6 bases hints at TRBD2 as the D gene. The receptor was derived from a middle-aged woman with type 1 diabetes. The DNA sequence follows: TGTGCCTGGACCCCCCGGGAGTTGATAGAGACCCAGTACTTC. It is translated as CAWTPRELIETQYF.